This T cell receptor beta chain comes out of a study of early T cells in non-severe SARS-CoV-2 infection. Overall study: Unsorted whole blood bulk RNA was sequenced, with unpaired chains.

This CDR3 is 16 amino acids long. CDR1 is SGHAT, CDR2 FQNNGV, per germline. J lost 4 bases, V lost 0 bases, and 4 bases had no gene match. Individual cDNA molecules each received unique molecular identifiers attached to them. Each CDR3 protein gets one entry after TCRdb re-called the 5' RACE reads with MiXCR. Counted here are about 77,000 distinct CDR3 sequences, 15% to 20% occurring once; the ten biggest clones make up roughly 2.7%. This clonotype has a handful of counts. The clonotype comes from an adult who was a healthcare worker with PCR-confirmed SARS-CoV-2 infection or an uninfected control (not recorded which). The chain carries TRBV11-2 and TRBJ2-2, with TRBD1 matching 8 bases. The sample comprised whole blood. The CDR3 region has the DNA TGTGCCAGCAGCTTAGATCAGGGGGCAGTCACCGGGGAGCTGTTTTTT. This encodes CASSLDQGAVTGELFF.